What follows describes a single T cell receptor beta chain. These data originate in a study of cytomegalovirus exposure and HLA in healthy donors. The PCR contained 60 Vbeta and 13 Jbeta primers. Here immunoSEQ multiplex PCR was the method, and the copy in TCRdb shows in-frame clones only, minus some. The sample lists approximately 160,000 clones, roughly four fifths occurring once. The CDR3 length is 17 residues. Germline values: CDR1 LNHNV, CDR2 YYDKDF (reference sequence). With V trimmed by 3 bases and J by 3 bases, 5 bases remained unmatched. Sequencing was performed on PBMCs. The chain is built from TRBV15 and TRBJ2-6; TRBD2 agrees at 10 bases. This TCR was recovered from a middle-aged man in good health and CMV-seronegative. CDR3 coding DNA: TGTGCCACCAGCAGGGGGCTAGCGGGAGATGGGGCCAACGTCCTGACTTTC. Protein product: CATSRGLAGDGANVLTF.